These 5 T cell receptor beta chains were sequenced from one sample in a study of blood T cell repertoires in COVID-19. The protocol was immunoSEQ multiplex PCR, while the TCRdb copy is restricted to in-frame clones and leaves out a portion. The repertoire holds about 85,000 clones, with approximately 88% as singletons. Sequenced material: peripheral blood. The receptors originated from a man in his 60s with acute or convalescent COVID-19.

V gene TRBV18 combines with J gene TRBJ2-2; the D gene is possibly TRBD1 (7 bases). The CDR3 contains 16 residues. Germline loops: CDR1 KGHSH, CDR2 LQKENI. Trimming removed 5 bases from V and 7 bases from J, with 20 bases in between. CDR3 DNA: TGTGCCAGCTCAAGGGGGGACAGACCCTCCCTCGGGGAGCTGTTTTTT. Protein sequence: CASSRGDRPSLGELFF.

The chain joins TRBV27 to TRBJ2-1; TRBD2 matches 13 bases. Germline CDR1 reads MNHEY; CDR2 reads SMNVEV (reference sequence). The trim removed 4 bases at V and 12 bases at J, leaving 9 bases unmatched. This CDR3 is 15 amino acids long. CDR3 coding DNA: TGTGCCAGCAGTTCACTAGCGGGGGGGCTCGCGTTGCAGTTCTTC. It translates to CASSSLAGGLALQFF.

The CDR3 DNA reads TGTGCCTGTTCCGGGACAGGGCGCCAGCCCCAGCATTTT. Translation gives CACSGTGRQPQHF. The J gene is TRBJ1-5, the V gene TRBV30; 9 bases are shared with TRBD1. Germline V gene sequence: CDR1 GTSNPN, CDR2 SVGIG (reference sequence). V was pared by 6 bases and J by 7 bases, with 7 bases of the junction left unmatched. This CDR3 comprises 13 residues.

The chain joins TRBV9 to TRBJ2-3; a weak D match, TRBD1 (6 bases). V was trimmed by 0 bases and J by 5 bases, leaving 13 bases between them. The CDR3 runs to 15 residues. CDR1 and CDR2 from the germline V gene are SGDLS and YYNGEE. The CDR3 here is CASSVADQGLDTQYF. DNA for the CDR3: TGTGCCAGCAGCGTAGCGGACCAGGGGTTAGATACGCAGTATTTT.

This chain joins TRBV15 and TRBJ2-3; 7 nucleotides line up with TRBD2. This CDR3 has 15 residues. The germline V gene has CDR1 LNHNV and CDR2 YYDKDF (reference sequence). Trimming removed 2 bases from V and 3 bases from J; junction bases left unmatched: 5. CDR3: CATSRQGGLTDTQYF. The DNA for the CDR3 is TGTGCCACCAGCAGACAGGGAGGGTTAACAGATACGCAGTATTTT.